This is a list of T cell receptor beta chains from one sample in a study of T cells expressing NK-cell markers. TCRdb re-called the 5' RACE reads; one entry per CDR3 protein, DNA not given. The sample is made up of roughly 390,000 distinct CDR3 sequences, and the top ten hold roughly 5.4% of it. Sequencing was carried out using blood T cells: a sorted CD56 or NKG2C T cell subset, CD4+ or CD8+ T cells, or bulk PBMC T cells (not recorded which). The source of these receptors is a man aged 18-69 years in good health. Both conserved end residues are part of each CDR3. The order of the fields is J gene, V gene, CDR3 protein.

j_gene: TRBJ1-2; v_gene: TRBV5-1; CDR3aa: CASSLGGGGDGYTF
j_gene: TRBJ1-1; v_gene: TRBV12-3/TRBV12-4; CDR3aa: CASSLGPRGNTEAFF
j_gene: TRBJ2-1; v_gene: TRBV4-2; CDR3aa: CASSQVRLAGGNEQFF
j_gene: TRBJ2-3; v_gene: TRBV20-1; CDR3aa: CSVLPGGNTDTQYF
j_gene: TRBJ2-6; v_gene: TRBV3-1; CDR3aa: CASSDRVYGANVLTF
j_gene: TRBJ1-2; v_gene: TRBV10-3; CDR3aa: CAISELGPGTNYGCTF
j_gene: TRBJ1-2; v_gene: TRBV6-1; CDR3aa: CALKFQDSHGYTF
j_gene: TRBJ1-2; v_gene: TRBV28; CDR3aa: CASSRQLLYGYTF
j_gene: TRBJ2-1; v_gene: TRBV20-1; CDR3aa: CSANLLAGAYNEQFF
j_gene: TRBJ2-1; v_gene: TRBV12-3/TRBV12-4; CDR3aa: CASSNRAYEQFF
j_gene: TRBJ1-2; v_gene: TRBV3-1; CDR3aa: CASSRRDYPSGYTF
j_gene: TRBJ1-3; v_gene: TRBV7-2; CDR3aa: CASGDVLGNTIYF
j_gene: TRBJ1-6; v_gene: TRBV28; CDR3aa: CASSSGGYNSPLHF
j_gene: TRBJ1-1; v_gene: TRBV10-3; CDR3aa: CAISTRTAGGTEAFF
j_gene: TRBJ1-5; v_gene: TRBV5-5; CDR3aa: CASSPGQGVWQPQHF
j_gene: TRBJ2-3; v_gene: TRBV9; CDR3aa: CASSVGPYSTDTQYF
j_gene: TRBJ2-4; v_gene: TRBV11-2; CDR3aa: CASSKREGRGIQYF
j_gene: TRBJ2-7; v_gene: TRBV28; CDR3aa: CASSLSGGFFSYEQYF
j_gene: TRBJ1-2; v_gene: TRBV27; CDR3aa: CASSYPPGLYGYTF
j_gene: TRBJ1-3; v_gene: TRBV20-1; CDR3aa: CSASSGGRGNTIYF